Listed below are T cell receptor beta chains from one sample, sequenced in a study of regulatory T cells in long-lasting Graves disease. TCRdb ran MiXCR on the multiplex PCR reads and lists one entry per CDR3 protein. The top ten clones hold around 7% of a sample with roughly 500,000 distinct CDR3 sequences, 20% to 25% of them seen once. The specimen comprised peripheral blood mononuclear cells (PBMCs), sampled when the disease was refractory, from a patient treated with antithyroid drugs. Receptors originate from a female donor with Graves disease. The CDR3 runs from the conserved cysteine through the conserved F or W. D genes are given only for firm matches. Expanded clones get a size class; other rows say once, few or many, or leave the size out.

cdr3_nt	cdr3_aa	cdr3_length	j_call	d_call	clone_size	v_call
TGTGCCAGCAGCTCCCTGGGCTCGCTCACTGAAGCTTTCTTT	CASSSLGSLTEAFF	14	TRBJ1-1	NA	many	TRBV11-3
TGTGCCTCGGGATTCACCTACGAGCAGTACTTC	CASGFTYEQYF	11	TRBJ2-7	NA	many	TRBV28
TGTGCCAGCAGTGCTCCAAGCTCTGGAAACACCATATATTTT	CASSAPSSGNTIYF	14	TRBJ1-3	NA	NA	TRBV28
TGCGCCAGCAGCACCATGGACAGGGACTCCTACGAGCAGTACTTC	CASSTMDRDSYEQYF	15	TRBJ2-7	TRBD1	NA	TRBV5-1
TGCAGTGCGAACAGGTGGCCCGGGAGCGACGAGCAGTACTTC	CSANRWPGSDEQYF	14	TRBJ2-7	NA	many	TRBV20-1
TGTGCCAGCAGCAGTGTAGCGGGAGGTTTCACAGATACGCAGTATTTT	CASSSVAGGFTDTQYF	16	TRBJ2-3	TRBD2	NA	TRBV2
TGTGCCAGTGCGGACAACTCCTACGAGCAGTACTTC	CASADNSYEQYF	12	TRBJ2-7	NA	NA	TRBV19
TGTGCCAGCACCCAGACGGGATCAGGCGAGCAGTACTTC	CASTQTGSGEQYF	13	TRBJ2-7	NA	many	TRBV6-1
TGTGCCAGCAGGGCCGGGACAGGGAATGAAAAACTGTTTTTT	CASRAGTGNEKLFF	14	TRBJ1-4	TRBD1	many	TRBV12-3/TRBV12-4
TGTGCCAGCAGTTTAGCCACCGGGACAGGGGTAGTCTACGAGCAGTACTTC	CASSLATGTGVVYEQYF	17	TRBJ2-7	TRBD1	NA	TRBV12-3/TRBV12-4
TGTGCCAGCAGCTGGGGGACAGGGGCCACTGAAGCTTTCTTT	CASSWGTGATEAFF	14	TRBJ1-1	TRBD1	many	TRBV28
NA	CASSSSTSGDYEQYF	15	TRBJ2-7	NA	many	TRBV12-3/TRBV12-4
TGTGCCAGCAGCTTAACACAGGGGGCGGGCCTGGGTTCGAACACCGGGGAGCTGTTTTTT	CASSLTQGAGLGSNTGELFF	20	TRBJ2-2	TRBD1	NA	TRBV7-3
TGTGCCAGCAGCTTATTCCCCAAAAAATCTGGGGCCAACGTCCTGACTTTC	CASSLFPKKSGANVLTF	17	TRBJ2-6	NA	NA	TRBV7-8
TGTGCCATCAGGGGACAGTTAACGGGGACCGGGGAGCTGTTTTTT	CAIRGQLTGTGELFF	15	TRBJ2-2	TRBD1	few	TRBV10-3
TGTGCCAGCAGCTTGTCAACTAGCGGGGGAGATACGCAGTATTTT	CASSLSTSGGDTQYF	15	TRBJ2-3	TRBD2	few	TRBV5-4
TGTGCCAGTAGTATAGTGGGACTGGCCGAAAAACTGTTTTTT	CASSIVGLAEKLFF	14	TRBJ1-4	NA	NA	TRBV19
TGTGCCAGCAGCAACGGGGGGGATCGTTCACCCCTCCACTTT	CASSNGGDRSPLHF	14	TRBJ1-6	NA	few	TRBV6-1
TGTGCCAGTAGTAAAACTAGCGGGAGGTCGGCTGACGAGCAGTACTTC	CASSKTSGRSADEQYF	16	TRBJ2-7	TRBD2	many	TRBV19
TGCAGCGTCGTAAAGGGGACGGACTACACCTTC	CSVVKGTDYTF	11	TRBJ1-2	NA	many	TRBV29-1
TGTGCCAGCAGCCCAACGACAGGGGCCCAGGCCCAGTACTTC	CASSPTTGAQAQYF	14	TRBJ2-5	TRBD1	many	TRBV14
TGTGCCAGCAGCTTTGGGGGGGCCTGGGAGACCCAGTACTTC	CASSFGGAWETQYF	14	TRBJ2-5	NA	many	TRBV7-9
TGCAGTGCTAGAGAGGGCTATTCCTACGAGCAGTACTTC	CSAREGYSYEQYF	13	TRBJ2-7	NA	NA	TRBV20-1
TGCAGTGCTCCACTGGTAGACACTGAAGCTTTCTTT	CSAPLVDTEAFF	12	TRBJ1-1	NA	NA	TRBV20-1
TGTGCCAGCAGTTTTTACAGGCAGAGACGCGAGCAGTACTTC	CASSFYRQRREQYF	14	TRBJ2-7	NA	many	TRBV28
TGTGCCAGCAGTTTAGGCGGGACAGGCATCACTAGCACAGATACGCAGTATTTT	CASSLGGTGITSTDTQYF	18	TRBJ2-3	TRBD1	NA	TRBV12-3/TRBV12-4
TGTGCCTGGAGTGGGACAGGAAGAACTTACATAGAAGCTTTCTTT	CAWSGTGRTYIEAFF	15	TRBJ1-1	TRBD1	few	TRBV30
TGCGCCAGCAGCTTGGCCTTGCGGGGGGCCTCCTACAATGAGCAGTTCTTC	CASSLALRGASYNEQFF	17	TRBJ2-1	TRBD2	NA	TRBV5-1
TGTGCCATCAGTGAGAACAGGGAAGGCTACACCTTC	CAISENREGYTF	12	TRBJ1-2	NA	many	TRBV10-3
TGCAGTGCTACACAGGCAGGGGCCGGGGAGCTGTTTTTT	CSATQAGAGELFF	13	TRBJ2-2	NA	few	TRBV20-1
TGTGCCAGCAGTATAACACCTTTCTACGAGCAGTACTTC	CASSITPFYEQYF	13	TRBJ2-7	NA	many	TRBV28